This T cell receptor beta chain emerged from a study of blood T cell repertoires in COVID-19 (dated by TCRdb to about 2020). About the full investigation: The collaborator samples originated in the United States, Italy and Spain and spanned the acute and convalescent phases of COVID-19. The prospective study material was composed of cDNA or gDNA derived from T cells, B-cell-depleted T cells, or PBMCs. Sample metadata almost always included a de-identified subject ID, COVID-19 status, age in years and sex. Where available, HLA class I and class II types were taken from metadata supplied by the sample provider and were not determined by assay-based typing. Subjects who had been exposed to COVID-19, were actively infected with it, or had recovered from it provided the deeply sampled blood TCRbeta repertoires that made up the dataset. The samples were drawn from the first 160 participants of the ongoing ImmuneRACE study and from 950 to 1,500 subjects provided by 6 global collaborators. A freely available public database, intended as a resource for researchers studying the immune response to SARS-CoV-2, is where the repertoires were released.

Participants in the prospective study were aged roughly 18 to 89 years, lived in over 20 United States geographic areas, and enrolled through a virtual design. Cohort assignment in the prospective study relied on participant-reported clinical history from a screening survey and a study questionnaire. Mobile phlebotomists in the prospective study collected whole blood, serum and a nasopharyngeal or oropharyngeal swab from every participant. Participants in the prospective study had the option to provide additional blood draws and questionnaires over a roughly 2-month period. Before DNA extraction, prospective study blood samples were shipped either frozen or at room temperature. The immunoSEQ Assay, a bias-controlled multiplex PCR, was used to amplify TCRbeta CDR3 regions from genomic DNA. The paper's processing steps were these. Within the assay, amplification of reference gene primers was used to estimate how many nucleated cells each sample contained. To quantify the absolute abundance of each unique TCRbeta CDR3 rearrangement, sequence reads were collapsed and filtered. For each sample, productive Simpson clonality was calculated as the square root of Simpson's diversity index over productive rearrangements. TCRdb mirrors the immuneACCESS table, restricted to in-frame sequences. Some clones are absent from its copies; in checked studies, under half trace to an unresolved V gene, and the reason for the others is unknown. V, J and clone size are taken as reported in that table, and D and trimming were inferred from the DNA itself. This sample is represented by approximately 170,000 clones; 80% to 90% of them were singletons. The top ten constitute less than 4.5% of the sample.

About this clone: Its antigen remains undetermined. The record has no base qualities; no much larger clone is one base away.

The paper's findings and limits, for the study overall: The quantity of clinical and demographic metadata differed by source and by participant and was supplied without curation.

This TCR derives from a woman between 45 and 65 years old in a cohort exposed to, infected with or recovered from COVID-19 (not recorded which). The source material was PBMCs or T cells enriched from blood (not recorded which).

The CDR3 amino acid sequence is: CASSATGGRVYNEQFF. The DNA sequence is as follows: TGTGCCAGCAGTGCCACAGGGGGCCGAGTTTACAATGAGCAGTTCTTC. The receptor chain draws on TRBV6-4 and TRBJ2-1, and TRBD1 aligns with 9 junction nucleotides. V is trimmed back by 4 bases and J by 4 bases, and the junction contains 8 bases that no gene match accounts for. There are 16 amino acids in the CDR3, from cysteine to phenylalanine inclusive. This entry keeps only the CDR3 DNA: 48 bases, framed from base 1. The germline V gene gives CDR1 as MRHNA and CDR2 as SNTAGT.